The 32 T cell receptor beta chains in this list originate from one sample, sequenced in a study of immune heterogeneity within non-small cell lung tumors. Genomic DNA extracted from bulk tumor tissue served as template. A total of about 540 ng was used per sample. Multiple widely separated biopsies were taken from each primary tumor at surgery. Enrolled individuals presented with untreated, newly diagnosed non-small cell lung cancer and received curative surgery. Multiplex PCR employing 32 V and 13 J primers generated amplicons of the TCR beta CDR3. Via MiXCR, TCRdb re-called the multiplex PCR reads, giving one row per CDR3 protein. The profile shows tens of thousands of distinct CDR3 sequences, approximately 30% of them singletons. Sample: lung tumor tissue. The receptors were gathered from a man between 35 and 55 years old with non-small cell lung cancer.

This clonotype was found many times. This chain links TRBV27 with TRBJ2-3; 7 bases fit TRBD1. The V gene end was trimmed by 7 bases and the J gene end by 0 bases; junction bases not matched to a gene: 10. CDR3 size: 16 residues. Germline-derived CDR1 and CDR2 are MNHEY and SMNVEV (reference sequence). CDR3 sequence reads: CASIKTLTGSTDTQYF. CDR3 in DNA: TGTGCCAGCATCAAGACCCTGACAGGGAGCACAGATACGCAGTATTTT.

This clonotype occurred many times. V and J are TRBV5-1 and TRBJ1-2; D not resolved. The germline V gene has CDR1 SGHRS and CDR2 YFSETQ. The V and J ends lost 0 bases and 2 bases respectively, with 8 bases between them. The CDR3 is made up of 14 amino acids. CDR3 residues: CASSLEGHNYGYTF. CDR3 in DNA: TGCGCCAGCAGCTTGGAAGGGCACAACTATGGCTACACCTTC. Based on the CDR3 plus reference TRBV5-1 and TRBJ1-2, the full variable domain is KAGVTQTPRYLIKTRGQQVTLSCSPISGHRSVSWYQQTPGQGLQFLFEYFSETQRNKGNFPGRFSGRQFSNSRSEMNVSTLELGDSALYLCASSLEGHNYGYTFGSGTRLTVV.

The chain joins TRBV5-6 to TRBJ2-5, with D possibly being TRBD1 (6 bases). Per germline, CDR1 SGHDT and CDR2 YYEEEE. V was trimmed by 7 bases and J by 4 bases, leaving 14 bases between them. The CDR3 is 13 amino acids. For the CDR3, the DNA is TGTGCCAGCGGATTGGGCAGGGGAGAGACCCAGTACTTC. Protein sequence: CASGLGRGETQYF.

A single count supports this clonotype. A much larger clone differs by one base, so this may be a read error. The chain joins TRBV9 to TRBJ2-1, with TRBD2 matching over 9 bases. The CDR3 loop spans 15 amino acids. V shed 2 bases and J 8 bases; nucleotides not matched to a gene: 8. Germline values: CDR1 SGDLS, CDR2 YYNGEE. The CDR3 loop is CASSVSGSSHHEQFF. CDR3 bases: TGTGCCAGCAGCGTTAGCGGGAGTTCCCACCATGAGCAGTTCTTC.

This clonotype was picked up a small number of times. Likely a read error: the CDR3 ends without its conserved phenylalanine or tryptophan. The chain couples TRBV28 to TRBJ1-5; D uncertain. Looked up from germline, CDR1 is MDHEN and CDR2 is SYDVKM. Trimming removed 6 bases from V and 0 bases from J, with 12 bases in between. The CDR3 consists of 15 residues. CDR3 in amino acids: CASSLPVYSNQPQHS. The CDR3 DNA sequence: TGTGCCAGCAGCCTTCCAGTGTATAGCAATCAGCCCCAGCATTCT.

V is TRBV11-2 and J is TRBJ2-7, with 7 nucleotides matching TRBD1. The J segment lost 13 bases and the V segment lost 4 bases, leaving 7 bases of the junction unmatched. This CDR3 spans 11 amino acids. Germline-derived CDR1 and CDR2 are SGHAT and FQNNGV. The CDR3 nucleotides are TGTGCCAGCAGCTCAGGGACAGTCGTTTACTTC. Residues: CASSSGTVVYF.

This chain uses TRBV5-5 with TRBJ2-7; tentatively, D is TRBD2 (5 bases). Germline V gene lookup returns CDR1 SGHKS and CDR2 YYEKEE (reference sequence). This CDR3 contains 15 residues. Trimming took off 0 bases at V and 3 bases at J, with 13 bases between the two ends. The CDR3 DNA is TGTGCCAGCAGCTTGGTAGCTCGGGAAGTCTACGAGCAGTACTTC. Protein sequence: CASSLVAREVYEQYF.

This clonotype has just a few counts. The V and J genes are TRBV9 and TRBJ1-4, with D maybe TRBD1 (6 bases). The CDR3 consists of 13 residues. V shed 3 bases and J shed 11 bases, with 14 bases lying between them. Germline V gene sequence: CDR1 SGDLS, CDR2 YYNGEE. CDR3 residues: CASSALQGGKLFF. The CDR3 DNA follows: TGTGCCAGCAGCGCATTACAGGGTGGTAAACTGTTTTTT.

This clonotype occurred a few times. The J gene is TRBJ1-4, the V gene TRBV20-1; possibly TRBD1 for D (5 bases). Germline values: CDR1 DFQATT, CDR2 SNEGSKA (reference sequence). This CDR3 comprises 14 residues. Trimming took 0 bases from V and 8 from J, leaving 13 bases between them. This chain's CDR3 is CSARDPRVGEKLFF. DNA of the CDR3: TGCAGTGCTAGAGATCCCAGGGTGGGCGAAAAACTGTTTTTT.

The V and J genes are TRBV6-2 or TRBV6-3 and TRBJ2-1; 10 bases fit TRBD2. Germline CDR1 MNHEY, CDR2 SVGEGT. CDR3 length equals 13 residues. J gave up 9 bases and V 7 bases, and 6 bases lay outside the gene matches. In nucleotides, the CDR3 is TGTGCCAGCACCCGCTTAGCGGGAGGTGAGCAGTTCTTC. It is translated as CASTRLAGGEQFF.

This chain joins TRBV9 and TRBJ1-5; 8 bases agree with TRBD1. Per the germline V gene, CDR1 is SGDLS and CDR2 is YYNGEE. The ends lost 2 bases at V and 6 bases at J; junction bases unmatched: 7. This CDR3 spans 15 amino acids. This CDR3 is CASSVGGQGSQPQHF. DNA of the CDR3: TGTGCCAGCAGCGTGGGTGGACAGGGAAGTCAGCCCCAGCATTTT.

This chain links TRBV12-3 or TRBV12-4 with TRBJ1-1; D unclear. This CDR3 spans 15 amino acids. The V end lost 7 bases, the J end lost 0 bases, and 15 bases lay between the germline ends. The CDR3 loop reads CASTQAGGMNTEAFF. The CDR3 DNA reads TGTGCCAGCACCCAGGCAGGAGGTATGAACACTGAAGCTTTCTTT.

Written as DNA, the CDR3 is TGCGCCAGCAGAATGACAGGGGATGAAGCTTTCTTT. Residues: CASRMTGDEAFF. The chain recombines TRBV5-1 with TRBJ1-1, with TRBD1 matching over 8 bases. This CDR3 contains 12 residues. The germline V gene encodes CDR1 SGHRS and CDR2 YFSETQ. V shed 5 bases, J shed 7 bases, and the junction held 4 bases outside the gene matches.

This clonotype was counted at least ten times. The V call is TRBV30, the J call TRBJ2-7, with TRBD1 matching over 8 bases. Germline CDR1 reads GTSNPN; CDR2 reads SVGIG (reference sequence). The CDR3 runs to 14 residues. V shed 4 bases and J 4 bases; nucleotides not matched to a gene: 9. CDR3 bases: TGTGCCTGGACCGTTGGGCAGGGGGCGTACGAGCAGTACTTC. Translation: CAWTVGQGAYEQYF.

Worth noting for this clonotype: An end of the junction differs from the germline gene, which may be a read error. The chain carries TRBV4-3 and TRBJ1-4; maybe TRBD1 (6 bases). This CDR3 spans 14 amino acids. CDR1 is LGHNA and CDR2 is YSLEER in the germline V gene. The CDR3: CASRQDRQVGKLFF. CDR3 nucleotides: TGCGCCAGCAGGCAAGACAGACAGGTCGGAAAACTGTTTTTT.

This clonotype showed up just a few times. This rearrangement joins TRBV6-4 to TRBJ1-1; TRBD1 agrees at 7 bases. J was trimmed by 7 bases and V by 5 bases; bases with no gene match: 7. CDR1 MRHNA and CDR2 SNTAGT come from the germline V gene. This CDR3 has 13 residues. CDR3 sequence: CASSTGTANEAFF. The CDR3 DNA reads TGTGCCAGCAGTACGGGGACAGCCAATGAAGCTTTCTTT.

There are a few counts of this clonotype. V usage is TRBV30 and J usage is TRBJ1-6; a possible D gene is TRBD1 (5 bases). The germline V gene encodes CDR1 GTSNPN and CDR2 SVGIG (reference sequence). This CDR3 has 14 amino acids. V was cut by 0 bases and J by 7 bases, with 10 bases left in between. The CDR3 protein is CAWSVRGDNSPLHF. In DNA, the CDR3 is TGTGCCTGGAGTGTAAGAGGGGACAATTCACCCCTCCACTTT.

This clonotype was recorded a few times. The CDR3 sequence is CASTPRTNTEAFF. CDR3 in DNA: TGTGCCAGTACCCCTCGAACTAACACTGAAGCTTTCTTT. The J gene is TRBJ1-1, the V gene TRBV19; D gene ambiguous. The germline V gene encodes CDR1 LNHDA and CDR2 SQIVND (reference sequence). The CDR3 has 13 amino acids. V was trimmed by 7 bases and J by 2 bases, leaving 11 bases between them. Complete variable domain (other parts from reference TRBV19 and TRBJ1-1): DGGITQSPKYLFRKEGQNVTLSCEQNLNHDAMYWYRQDPGQGLRLIYYSQIVNDFQKGDIAEGYSVSREKKESFPLTVTSAQKNPTAFYLCASTPRTNTEAFFGQGTRLTVV.

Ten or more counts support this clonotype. The CDR3, as DNA: TGCGCCAGCAGCGTCGGGACAGACCCCAATCAGCCCCAGCATTTT. This translates into CASSVGTDPNQPQHF. The rearrangement uses TRBV5-1 and TRBJ1-5; 7 bases agree with TRBD1. Germline CDR1 SGHRS, CDR2 YFSETQ. Trimming removed 4 bases from V and 3 bases from J; junction bases left unmatched: 7. The CDR3 sequence is 15 residues long.

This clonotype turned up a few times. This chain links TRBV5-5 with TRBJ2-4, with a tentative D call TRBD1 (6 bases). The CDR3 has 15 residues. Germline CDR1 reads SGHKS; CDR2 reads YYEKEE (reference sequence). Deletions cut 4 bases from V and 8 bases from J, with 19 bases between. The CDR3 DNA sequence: TGTGCCAGCAGCCCGTGGGCGGCAAGGGGGTACATTCAGTACTTC. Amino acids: CASSPWAARGYIQYF.

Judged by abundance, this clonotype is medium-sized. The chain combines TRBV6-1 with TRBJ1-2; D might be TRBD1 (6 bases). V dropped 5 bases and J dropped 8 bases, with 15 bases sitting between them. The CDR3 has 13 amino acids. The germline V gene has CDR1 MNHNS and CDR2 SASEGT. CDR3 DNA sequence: TGTGCCAGCAGTTCAGGGGAGGGAAGGGGCTACACCTTC. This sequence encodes CASSSGEGRGYTF.

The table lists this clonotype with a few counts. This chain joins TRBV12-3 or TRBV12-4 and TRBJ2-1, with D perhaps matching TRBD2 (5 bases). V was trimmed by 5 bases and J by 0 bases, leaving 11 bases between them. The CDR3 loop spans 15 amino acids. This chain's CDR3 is CASSSGTGSYNEQFF. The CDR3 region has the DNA TGTGCCAGCAGTAGCGGAACTGGCTCCTACAATGAGCAGTTCTTC.

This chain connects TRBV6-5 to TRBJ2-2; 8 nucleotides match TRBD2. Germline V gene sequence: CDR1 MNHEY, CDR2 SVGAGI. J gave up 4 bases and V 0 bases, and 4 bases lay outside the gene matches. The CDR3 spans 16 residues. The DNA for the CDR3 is TGTGCCAGCAGTTACTCGAGCGGGAGCGGCACCGGGGAGCTGTTTTTT. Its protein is CASSYSSGSGTGELFF.

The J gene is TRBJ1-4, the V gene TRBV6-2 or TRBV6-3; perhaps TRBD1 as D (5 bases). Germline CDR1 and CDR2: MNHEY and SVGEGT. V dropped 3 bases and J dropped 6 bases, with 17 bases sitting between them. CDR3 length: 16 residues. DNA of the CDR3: TGTGCCAGCAGTTATTCTACGGCAGGGTGGGATGAAAAACTGTTTTTT. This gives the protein CASSYSTAGWDEKLFF.

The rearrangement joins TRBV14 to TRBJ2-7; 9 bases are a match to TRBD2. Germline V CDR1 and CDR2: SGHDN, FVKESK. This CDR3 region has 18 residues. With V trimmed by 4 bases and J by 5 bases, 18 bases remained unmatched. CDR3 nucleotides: TGTGCCAGCAGCCCGATTGGGGTCTCGGGGCGGGAGGGCCACGAGCAGTACTTC. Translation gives CASSPIGVSGREGHEQYF. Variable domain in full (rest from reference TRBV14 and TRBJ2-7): EAGVTQFPSHSVIEKGQTVTLRCDPISGHDNLYWYRRVMGKEIKFLLHFVKESKQDESGMPNNRFLAERTGGTYSTLKVQPAELEDSGVYFCASSPIGVSGREGHEQYFGPGTRLTVT.

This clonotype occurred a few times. CDR3 coding DNA: TGTGCCAGCAGGTCCCCGGCTACTAACTATGGCTACACCTTC. Protein: CASRSPATNYGYTF. The V gene is TRBV28, the J gene TRBJ1-2; no reliable D call. Per germline, CDR1 MDHEN and CDR2 SYDVKM. The CDR3 consists of 14 residues. V lost 6 bases and J 0 bases, leaving 11 bases between the germline ends.

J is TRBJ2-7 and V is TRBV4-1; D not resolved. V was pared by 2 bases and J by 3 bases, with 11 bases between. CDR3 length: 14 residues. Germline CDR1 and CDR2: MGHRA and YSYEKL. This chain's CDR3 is CASSQRISIYEQYF. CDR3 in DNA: TGCGCCAGCAGCCAACGAATTAGCATCTACGAGCAGTACTTC.

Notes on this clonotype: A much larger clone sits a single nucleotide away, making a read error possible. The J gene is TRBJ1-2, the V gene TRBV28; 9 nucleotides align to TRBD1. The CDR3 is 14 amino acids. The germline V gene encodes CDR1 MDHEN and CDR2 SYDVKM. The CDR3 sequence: CASRSTGGHYGCTF. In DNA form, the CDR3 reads TGTGCCAGCAGGTCAACAGGGGGCCACTATGGCTGCACCTTC.

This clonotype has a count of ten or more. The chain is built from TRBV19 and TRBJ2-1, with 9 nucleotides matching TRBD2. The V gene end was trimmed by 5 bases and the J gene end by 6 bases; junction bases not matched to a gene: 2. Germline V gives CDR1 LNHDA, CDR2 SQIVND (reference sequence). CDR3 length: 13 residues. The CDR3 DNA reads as TGTGCCAGTAGTGCGACTAGCGGCAATGAGCAGTTCTTC. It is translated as CASSATSGNEQFF.

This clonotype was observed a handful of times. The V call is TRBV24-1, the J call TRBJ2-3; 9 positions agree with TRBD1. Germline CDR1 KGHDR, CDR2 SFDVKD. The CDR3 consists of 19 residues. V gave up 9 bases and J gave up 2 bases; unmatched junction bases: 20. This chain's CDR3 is CATYGQGRSSVVPTDTQYF. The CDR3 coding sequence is TGTGCCACCTATGGACAGGGGCGATCTAGCGTTGTTCCCACAGATACGCAGTATTTT.

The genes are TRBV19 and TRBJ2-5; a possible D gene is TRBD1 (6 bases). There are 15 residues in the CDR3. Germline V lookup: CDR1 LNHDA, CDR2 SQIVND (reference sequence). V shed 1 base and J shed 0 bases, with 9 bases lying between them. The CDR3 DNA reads TGTGCCAGTAGTATAGGGACAGCAAACCAAGAGACCCAGTACTTC. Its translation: CASSIGTANQETQYF. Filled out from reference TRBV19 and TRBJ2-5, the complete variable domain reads DGGITQSPKYLFRKEGQNVTLSCEQNLNHDAMYWYRQDPGQGLRLIYYSQIVNDFQKGDIAEGYSVSREKKESFPLTVTSAQKNPTAFYLCASSIGTANQETQYFGPGTRLLVL.

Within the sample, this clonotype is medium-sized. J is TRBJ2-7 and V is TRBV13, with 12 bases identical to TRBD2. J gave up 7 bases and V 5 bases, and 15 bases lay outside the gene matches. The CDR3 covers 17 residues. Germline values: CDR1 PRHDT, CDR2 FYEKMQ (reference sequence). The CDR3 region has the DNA TGTGCCAGCAGCCCAAGGACTAGCGGGGTGCGAGCGGGGGAGCAGTACTTC. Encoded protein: CASSPRTSGVRAGEQYF.